The rows below give T cell receptor beta chains drawn from one sample of a study of early T cells in non-severe SARS-CoV-2 infection. TCRdb re-called the 5' RACE reads through MiXCR, storing one row per CDR3 protein. The sample holds 100,000 to 120,000 distinct CDR3 sequences; 10% to 15% are singletons and the top ten take 3.5% to 4%. The specimen was whole blood, collected at baseline. All receptors come from an adult who was a healthcare worker with PCR-confirmed SARS-CoV-2 infection or an uninfected control (not recorded which). CDR3s include the opening cysteine and the closing phenylalanine or tryptophan. Each record gives: clone size, V gene, J gene, D gene, CDR3 protein, CDR3 DNA. D genes are given only for firm matches. Clone sizes are given selectively: once, few, many, or a class where the clone is expanded.

few	TRBV6-5	TRBJ2-3	TRBD1	CASSRRGRPPDTQYF	TGTGCCAGCAGCCGCAGGGGGCGACCACCAGATACGCAGTATTTT
many	TRBV10-3	TRBJ1-5	-	CAISAIAQPQHF	TGTGCCATCAGTGCGATCGCCCAGCCCCAGCATTTT
-	TRBV11-2	TRBJ2-7	-	CASSPNRPGEQYF	TGTGCCAGCAGTCCCAACCGCCCTGGCGAGCAGTACTTC
once	TRBV27	TRBJ2-7	-	CASQDPLREQYF	TGTGCCAGCCAAGACCCCCTGAGGGAGCAGTACTTC
once	TRBV20-1	TRBJ2-5	TRBD1	CSARAPTGEETQYF	TGCAGTGCTAGAGCTCCTACAGGGGAAGAGACCCAGTACTTC
few	TRBV14	TRBJ1-2	-	CASSIQNYGYTF	TGTGCCAGCAGCATACAGAACTATGGCTACACCTTC
-	TRBV27	TRBJ2-5	TRBD2	CASSLIAGGETQYF	TGTGCCAGCAGTCTAATAGCGGGGGGAGAGACCCAGTACTTC
-	TRBV27	TRBJ1-1	TRBD1	CASSSTGTGGGWAFF	TGTGCCAGCAGTTCGACCGGGACAGGGGGTGGTTGGGCTTTCTTT
-	TRBV28	TRBJ2-4	TRBD1	CAIEQGIGNIQYF	TGTGCCATCGAACAGGGGATAGGAAACATTCAGTACTTC
few	TRBV6-6	TRBJ2-5	TRBD1	CASHVKGAGETQYF	TGTGCCAGCCATGTAAAGGGGGCGGGAGAGACCCAGTACTTC
-	TRBV15	TRBJ2-3	TRBD1	CATSPQDRGHTDTQYF	TGTGCCACCAGCCCCCAGGACAGGGGGCATACAGATACGCAGTATTTT
few	TRBV29-1	TRBJ2-1	-	CSGGGESMWNEQFF	TGCAGCGGTGGGGGCGAATCTATGTGGAATGAGCAGTTCTTC
-	TRBV7-7	TRBJ1-2	TRBD1	CASSLAGQAYGYTF	TGTGCCAGCAGCTTAGCGGGACAGGCCTATGGCTACACCTTC
few	TRBV12-3/TRBV12-4	TRBJ1-1	-	CASSLIRAHAFF	TGTGCCAGCAGTTTAATAAGGGCGCACGCTTTCTTT
many	TRBV28	TRBJ1-5	-	CASSPLTQFQPQHF	TGTGCCAGCAGTCCCCTCACGCAGTTTCAGCCCCAGCATTTT
many	TRBV28	TRBJ1-5	-	CASSLEDSNQPQHF	TGTGCCAGCAGTCTGGAGGATAGCAATCAGCCCCAGCATTTT
-	TRBV30	TRBJ1-6	-	CASTGTGALPLHF	TGTGCCTCCACCGGGACCGGGGCCTTACCCCTCCACTTT
few	TRBV5-1	TRBJ2-3	-	CASTLSVGDTQYF	TGCGCCAGCACCCTTTCTGTGGGAGATACGCAGTATTTT
-	TRBV11-2	TRBJ2-3	-	CASSSVYGRTDTQYF	TGTGCCAGCAGCTCTGTATACGGCCGCACAGATACGCAGTATTTT
many	TRBV5-1	TRBJ1-2	TRBD1	CASSLDSGVFDRAGYGYTF	TGCGCCAGCAGCTTGGACTCTGGTGTCTTTGACAGGGCTGGCTATGGCTACACCTTC
-	TRBV3-1	TRBJ1-6	-	CASSHLQGRNSPLHF	TGTGCCAGCAGCCATCTCCAGGGAAGGAATTCACCCCTCCACTTT
few	TRBV5-6	TRBJ2-2	TRBD2	CASSLQGLSTGELFF	TGTGCCAGCAGCTTGCAGGGACTAAGCACCGGGGAGCTGTTTTTT
-	TRBV5-4	TRBJ1-2	TRBD1	CASSPGDSANYGYTF	TGTGCCAGCAGCCCGGGGGACAGTGCTAACTATGGCTACACCTTC
-	TRBV5-1	TRBJ2-7	-	CASTPEDAAYEQYF	TGCGCCAGCACCCCCGAGGACGCAGCCTACGAGCAGTACTTC
-	TRBV23-1	TRBJ2-7	TRBD1	CASPGQGMGVYEQYF	TGCGCCAGCCCCGGACAGGGGATGGGGGTCTACGAGCAGTACTTC
-	TRBV6-2/TRBV6-3	TRBJ2-1	-	CASSHVGVGYNRDEQFF	TGTGCCAGCAGTCACGTAGGGGTTGGCTACAATCGGGATGAGCAGTTCTTC
-	TRBV28	TRBJ2-7	-	CASSPWQGISYEQYF	TGTGCCAGCAGCCCGTGGCAGGGGATTTCCTACGAGCAGTACTTC
-	TRBV20-1	TRBJ2-7	TRBD1	CSAATGSSYEQYF	TGCAGTGCCGCGACAGGGAGCTCCTACGAGCAGTACTTC
few	TRBV5-1	TRBJ2-1	-	CASSLAGDYNEQFF	TGCGCCAGCAGCTTGGCCGGGGACTACAATGAGCAGTTCTTC
-	TRBV7-2	TRBJ1-6	-	CVSSLISSYNSPLHF	TGTGTCAGCAGCTTAATAAGCTCCTATAATTCACCCCTCCACTTT
many	TRBV15	TRBJ2-3	TRBD1	CATSIRDRAFIDTQYF	TGTGCCACCAGCATCCGGGACAGGGCGTTCATTGATACGCAGTATTTT
many	TRBV3-1	TRBJ1-2	-	CASSQGLGQYASGYTF	TGTGCCAGCAGCCAAGGGCTCGGACAGTATGCTTCTGGCTACACCTTC
few	TRBV21-1	TRBJ2-7	-	CASSQKGPRRSIYEQYF	TGTGCCAGCAGCCAAAAAGGCCCCAGGAGATCAATCTACGAGCAGTACTTC
-	TRBV4-1	TRBJ1-1	-	CASSQDPGRVGSHTEAFF	TGCGCCAGCAGCCAAGACCCGGGCAGGGTCGGTAGTCACACTGAAGCTTTCTTT
-	TRBV3-1	TRBJ2-4	-	CASSLSGSGVWDIQYF	TGTGCCAGCAGCCTGTCGGGCTCGGGGGTGTGGGACATTCAGTACTTC
few	TRBV5-5	TRBJ1-6	-	CASSFEDLAYNSPLHF	TGTGCCAGCAGCTTTGAGGATCTGGCCTATAATTCACCCCTCCACTTT
few	TRBV4-1	TRBJ2-1	-	CASSPEAGGAYNEQFF	TGCGCCAGCAGCCCAGAGGCAGGGGGGGCTTACAATGAGCAGTTCTTC
-	TRBV3-1	TRBJ1-3	-	CASSQDWGTSGNTIYF	TGTGCCAGCAGCCAAGATTGGGGGACCTCTGGAAACACCATATATTTT
-	TRBV7-8	TRBJ2-7	-	CASSSNTGPGPYEQYF	TGTGCCAGCAGCTCCAATACCGGGCCGGGTCCCTACGAGCAGTACTTC
few	TRBV6-5	TRBJ1-2	TRBD1	CASSPAGQGAHGYTF	TGTGCCAGCAGTCCCGCGGGACAGGGGGCGCATGGCTACACCTTC
-	TRBV11-2	TRBJ2-5	-	CASSFTETQYF	TGTGCCAGCAGCTTCACAGAGACCCAGTACTTC
-	TRBV5-6	TRBJ2-7	-	CASSLSERLPYEQYF	TGTGCCAGCAGCTTGTCTGAGAGGTTACCTTACGAGCAGTACTTC
few	TRBV5-1	TRBJ2-2	-	CASSSRGQGNTGELFF	TGCGCCAGCAGCTCCCGGGGTCAGGGCAACACCGGGGAGCTGTTTTTT
many	TRBV5-5	TRBJ2-5	-	CASRLFQGSPPETQYF	TGTGCCAGCAGGCTTTTCCAAGGATCCCCCCCCGAGACCCAGTACTTC
-	TRBV7-8	TRBJ1-3	TRBD1	CASSLAAGGQGNTIYF	TGTGCCAGCAGCTTAGCGGCAGGGGGACAAGGAAACACCATATATTTT
-	TRBV20-1	TRBJ2-7	-	CSARGAVSSYEQYF	TGCAGTGCTAGAGGGGCGGTTAGCTCCTACGAGCAGTACTTC
many	TRBV27	TRBJ1-2	TRBD1	CASSSPGGQTGYTF	TGTGCCAGCAGTTCGCCGGGGGGACAGACAGGCTACACCTTC
many	TRBV7-9	TRBJ1-4	-	CASTHEGRWDEKLFF	TGTGCCAGCACCCATGAGGGGCGGTGGGACGAAAAACTGTTTTTT